The TCR beta chain described here comes from a study of T cells in Graves' hyperthyroidism and ophthalmopathy. The study's findings and limits: Most thyroid-expanded clonotypes above 0.001 were also found in blood. Ophthalmopathy got predicted by the model a median about 6.5 months before its onset.

Amplification targeted TCR beta CDR3 regions from RNA transcripts. Researchers ran a first-round RT-PCR on the TCR CDR3 using the HTBI primer set. TCRdb independently ran MiXCR on the multiplex PCR reads; one entry per CDR3 protein. This table holds 490,000 or so distinct CDR3 sequences, 46% found once. The ends lost 4 bases at V and 4 bases at J; junction bases unmatched: 7. Germline V CDR1 and CDR2: SGHNT, YYREEE (reference sequence). The CDR3 extends over 14 amino acids. This clonotype was seen only a few times. Its antigen is currently unknown. This sequence joins TRBV5-4 and TRBJ2-7; 8 bases map to TRBD1. The sequence derives from an adult woman with Graves' disease, either hyperthyroidism or ophthalmopathy (not recorded which). The sample taken for sequencing was peripheral blood or thyroid tissue (not recorded which). The CDR3 sequence is CASSKGQVSYEQYF. The CDR3 DNA follows: TGTGCCAGCAGCAAGGGACAGGTCTCGTACGAGCAGTACTTC.